This TCR beta chain is from a study of blood T cell repertoires in COVID-19. Original handling: Estimation of nucleated cell counts was performed using reference gene primer amplification. The data were produced by immunoSEQ multiplex PCR, yet TCRdb's version contains in-frame clones alone and is incomplete. Clone size and V and J calls were adopted from that table, with D and trimming inferred from the DNA. The sample holds approximately 150,000 clones, over 75% seen once. Deletions cut 0 bases from V and 4 bases from J, with 10 bases between. From germline, CDR1 is SGDLS and CDR2 YYNGEE. This CDR3 is 14 amino acids long.

This clonotype was obtained from a man in his forties who had recovered from COVID-19. V usage is TRBV9 and J usage is TRBJ1-1; maybe TRBD1 (5 bases). Sequenced: PBMCs or T cells enriched from blood (not recorded which). In DNA form, the CDR3 reads TGTGCCAGCAGCGTAGGCGGGGGGAGCACTGAAGCTTTCTTT. Translated: CASSVGGGSTEAFF.